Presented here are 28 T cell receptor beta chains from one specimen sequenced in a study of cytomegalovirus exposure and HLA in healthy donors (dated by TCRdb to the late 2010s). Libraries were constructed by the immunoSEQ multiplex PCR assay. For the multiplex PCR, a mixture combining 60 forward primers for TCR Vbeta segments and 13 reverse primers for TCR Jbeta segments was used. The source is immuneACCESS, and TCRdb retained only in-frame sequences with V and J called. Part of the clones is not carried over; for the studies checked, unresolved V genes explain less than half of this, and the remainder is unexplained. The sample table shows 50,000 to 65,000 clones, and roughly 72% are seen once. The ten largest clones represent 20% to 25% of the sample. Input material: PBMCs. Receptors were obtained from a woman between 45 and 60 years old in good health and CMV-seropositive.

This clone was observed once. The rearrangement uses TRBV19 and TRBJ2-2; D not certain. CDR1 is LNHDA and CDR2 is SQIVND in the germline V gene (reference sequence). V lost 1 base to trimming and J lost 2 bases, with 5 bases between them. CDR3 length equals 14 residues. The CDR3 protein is CASSIASNTGELFF. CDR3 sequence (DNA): TGTGCCAGTAGTATAGCCAGTAACACCGGGGAGCTGTTTTTT.

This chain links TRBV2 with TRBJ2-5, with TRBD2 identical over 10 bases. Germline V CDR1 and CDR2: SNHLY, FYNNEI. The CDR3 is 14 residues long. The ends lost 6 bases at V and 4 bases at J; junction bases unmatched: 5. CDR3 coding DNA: TGTGCCAGCAGAGACCGGACTAGCGGAGAGACCCAGTACTTC. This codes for CASRDRTSGETQYF.

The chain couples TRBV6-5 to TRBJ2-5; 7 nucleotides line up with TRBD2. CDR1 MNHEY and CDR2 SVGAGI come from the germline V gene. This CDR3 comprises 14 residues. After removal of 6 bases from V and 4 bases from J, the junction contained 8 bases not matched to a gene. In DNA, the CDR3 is TGTGCCAGCAGGGGCCCGCTAGCGGCAGAGACCCAGTACTTC. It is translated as CASRGPLAAETQYF.

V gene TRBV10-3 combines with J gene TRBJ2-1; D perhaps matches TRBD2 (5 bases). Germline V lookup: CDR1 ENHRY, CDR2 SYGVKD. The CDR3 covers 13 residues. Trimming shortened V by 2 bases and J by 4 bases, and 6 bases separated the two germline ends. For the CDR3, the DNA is TGTGCCATCAGTGAGCGGGGTTACAATGAGCAGTTCTTC. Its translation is CAISERGYNEQFF.

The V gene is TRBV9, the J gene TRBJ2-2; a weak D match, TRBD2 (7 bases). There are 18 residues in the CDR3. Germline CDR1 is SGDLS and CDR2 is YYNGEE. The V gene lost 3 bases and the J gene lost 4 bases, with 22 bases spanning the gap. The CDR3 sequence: CASSAARGGGEITGELFF. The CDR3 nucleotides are TGTGCCAGCAGCGCCGCCCGAGGGGGGGGAGAAATCACCGGGGAGCTGTTTTTT.

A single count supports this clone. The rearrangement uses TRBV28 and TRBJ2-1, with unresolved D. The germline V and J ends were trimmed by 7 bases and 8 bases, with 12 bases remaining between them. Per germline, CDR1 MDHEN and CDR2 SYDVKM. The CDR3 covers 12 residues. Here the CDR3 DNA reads TGTGCCAGCATGGCTAGAGACCATGAGCAGTTCTTC. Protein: CASMARDHEQFF.

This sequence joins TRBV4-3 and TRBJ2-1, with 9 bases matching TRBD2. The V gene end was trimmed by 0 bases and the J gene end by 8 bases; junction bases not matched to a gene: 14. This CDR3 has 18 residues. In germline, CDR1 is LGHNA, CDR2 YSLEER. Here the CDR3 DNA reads TGCGCCAGCAGCCAAGATAGCGGGAACGGAGCGGGGGGCGATGAGCAGTTCTTC. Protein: CASSQDSGNGAGGDEQFF.

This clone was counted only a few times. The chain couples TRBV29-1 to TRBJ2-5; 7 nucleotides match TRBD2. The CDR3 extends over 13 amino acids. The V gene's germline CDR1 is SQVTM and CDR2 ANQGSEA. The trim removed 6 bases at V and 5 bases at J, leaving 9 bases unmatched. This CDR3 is CSVITGSGETQYF. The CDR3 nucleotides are TGCAGCGTGATCACAGGTAGCGGGGAGACCCAGTACTTC.

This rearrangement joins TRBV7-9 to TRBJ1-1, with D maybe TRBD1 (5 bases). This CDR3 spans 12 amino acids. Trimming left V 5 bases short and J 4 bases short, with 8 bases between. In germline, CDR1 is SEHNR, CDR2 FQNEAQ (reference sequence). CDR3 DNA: TGTGCCAGCAGCCCCAGGGCCACTGAAGCTTTCTTT. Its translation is CASSPRATEAFF.

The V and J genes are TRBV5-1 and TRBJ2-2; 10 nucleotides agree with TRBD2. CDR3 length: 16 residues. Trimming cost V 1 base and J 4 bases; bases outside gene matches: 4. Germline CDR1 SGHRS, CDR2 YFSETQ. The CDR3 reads CASSLPGLASTGELFF. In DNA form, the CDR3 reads TGCGCCAGCAGCTTGCCGGGACTAGCGTCCACCGGGGAGCTGTTTTTT.

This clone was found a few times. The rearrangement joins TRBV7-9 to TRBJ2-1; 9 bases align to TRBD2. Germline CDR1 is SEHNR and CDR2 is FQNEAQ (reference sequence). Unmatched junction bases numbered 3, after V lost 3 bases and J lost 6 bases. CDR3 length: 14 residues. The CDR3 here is CASSFIAGVNEQFF. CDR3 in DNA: TGTGCCAGCAGCTTTATAGCGGGAGTCAATGAGCAGTTCTTC.

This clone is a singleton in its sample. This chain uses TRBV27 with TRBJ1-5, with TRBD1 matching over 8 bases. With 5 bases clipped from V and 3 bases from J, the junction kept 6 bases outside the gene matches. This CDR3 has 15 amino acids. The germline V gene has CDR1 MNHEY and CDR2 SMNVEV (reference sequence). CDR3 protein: CASSHRTGLNQPQHF. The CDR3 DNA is TGTGCCAGCAGTCATCGGACAGGGCTCAATCAGCCCCAGCATTTT.

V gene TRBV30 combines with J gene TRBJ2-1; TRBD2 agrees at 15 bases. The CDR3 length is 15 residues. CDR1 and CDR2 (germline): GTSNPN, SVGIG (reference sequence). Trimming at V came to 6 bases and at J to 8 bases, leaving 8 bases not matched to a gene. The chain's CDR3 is CACTGTSGRPYEQFF. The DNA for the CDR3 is TGTGCCTGCACCGGGACTAGCGGGAGGCCATATGAGCAGTTCTTC.

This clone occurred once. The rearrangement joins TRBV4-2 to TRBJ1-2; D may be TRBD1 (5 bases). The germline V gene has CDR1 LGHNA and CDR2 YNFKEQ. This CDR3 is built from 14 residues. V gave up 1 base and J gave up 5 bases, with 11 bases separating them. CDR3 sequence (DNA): TGTGCCAGCAGCCAAGCGGGGGTAGGGTATGGCTACACCTTC. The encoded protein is CASSQAGVGYGYTF.

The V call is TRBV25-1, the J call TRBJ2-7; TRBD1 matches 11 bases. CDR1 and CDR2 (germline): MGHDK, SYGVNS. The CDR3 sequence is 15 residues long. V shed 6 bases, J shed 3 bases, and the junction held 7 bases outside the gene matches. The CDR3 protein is CASRREGTGGYEQYF. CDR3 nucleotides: TGTGCCAGCAGACGCGAAGGGACAGGGGGCTACGAGCAGTACTTC.

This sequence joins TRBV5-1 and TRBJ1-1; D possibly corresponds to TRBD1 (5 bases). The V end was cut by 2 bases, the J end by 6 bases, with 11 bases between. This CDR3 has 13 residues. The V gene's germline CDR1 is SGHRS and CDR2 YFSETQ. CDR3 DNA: TGCGCCAGCAGCTTTTCCCCGGGGGCTGAAGCTTTCTTT. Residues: CASSFSPGAEAFF.

Here the CDR3 reads CASSFTGTGGNTIYF. CDR3 DNA sequence: TGTGCCAGCAGTTTTACCGGGACAGGAGGAAACACCATATATTTT. This rearrangement joins TRBV14 to TRBJ1-3, with TRBD1 matching over 8 bases. Losses at the gene ends were 6 bases for V and 4 bases for J; bases not matched to a gene: 8. The CDR3 extends over 15 amino acids. CDR1 and CDR2 (germline): SGHDN, FVKESK.

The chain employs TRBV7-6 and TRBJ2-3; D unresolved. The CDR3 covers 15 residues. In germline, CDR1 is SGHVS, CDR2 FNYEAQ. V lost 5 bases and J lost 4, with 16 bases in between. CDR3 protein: CASSAPIGRSDTQYF. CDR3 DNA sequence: TGTGCCAGCAGCGCCCCGATCGGTCGCTCAGATACGCAGTATTTT.

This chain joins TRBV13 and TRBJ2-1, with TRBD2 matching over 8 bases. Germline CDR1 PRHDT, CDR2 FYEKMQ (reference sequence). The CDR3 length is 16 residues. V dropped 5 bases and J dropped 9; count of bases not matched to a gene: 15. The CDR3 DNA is TGTGCCAGCAGCGTCAGCGGGAGTTGGTCCTCCAGTGAGCAGTTCTTC. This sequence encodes CASSVSGSWSSSEQFF. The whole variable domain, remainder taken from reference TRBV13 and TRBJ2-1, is AAGVIQSPRHLIKEKRETATLKCYPIPRHDTVYWYQQGPGQDPQFLISFYEKMQSDKGSIPDRFSAQQFSDYHSELNMSSLELGDSALYFCASSVSGSWSSSEQFFGPGTRLTVL.

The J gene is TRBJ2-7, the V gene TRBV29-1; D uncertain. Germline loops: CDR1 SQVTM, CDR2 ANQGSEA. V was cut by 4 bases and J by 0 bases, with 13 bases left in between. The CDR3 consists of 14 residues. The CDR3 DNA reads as TGCAGCGTTGTTGCGGTAACGAACTCCTACGAGCAGTACTTC. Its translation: CSVVAVTNSYEQYF.

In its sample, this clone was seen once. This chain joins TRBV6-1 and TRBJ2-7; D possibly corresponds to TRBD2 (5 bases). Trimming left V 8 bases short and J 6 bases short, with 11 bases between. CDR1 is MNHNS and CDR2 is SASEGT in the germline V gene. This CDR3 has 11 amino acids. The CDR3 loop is CASLIAFEQYF. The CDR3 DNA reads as TGTGCCAGCCTTATAGCGTTCGAGCAGTACTTC.

CDR3 region: CASSLGDRFKGYTF. CDR3 nucleotides: TGTGCCAGCAGCTTAGGGGACAGATTCAAGGGCTACACCTTC. This chain uses TRBV7-9 with TRBJ1-2; 7 nucleotides agree with TRBD1. Germline V CDR1 and CDR2: SEHNR, FQNEAQ (reference sequence). This CDR3 has 14 residues. J gave up 8 bases and V 1 base, and 7 bases lay outside the gene matches.

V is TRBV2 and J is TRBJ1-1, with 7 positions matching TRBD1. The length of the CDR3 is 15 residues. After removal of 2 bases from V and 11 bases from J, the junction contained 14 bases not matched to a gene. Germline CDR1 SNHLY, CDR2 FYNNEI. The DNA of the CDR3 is TGTGCCAGCAGTGAAAGGTGGACAGGCATCGATCACGCTTTCTTT. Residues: CASSERWTGIDHAFF. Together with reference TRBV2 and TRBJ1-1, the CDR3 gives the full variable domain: EPEVTQTPSHQVTQMGQEVILRCVPISNHLYFYWYRQILGQKVEFLVSFYNNEISEKSEIFDDQFSVERPDGSNFTLKIRSTKLEDSAMYFCASSERWTGIDHAFFGQGTRLTVV.

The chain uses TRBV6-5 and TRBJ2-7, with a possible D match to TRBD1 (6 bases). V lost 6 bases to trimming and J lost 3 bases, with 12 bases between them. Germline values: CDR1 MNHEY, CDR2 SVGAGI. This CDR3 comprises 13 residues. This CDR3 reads CASSRQVNYEQYF. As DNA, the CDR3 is TGTGCCAGCAGCCGACAGGTAAACTACGAGCAGTACTTC.

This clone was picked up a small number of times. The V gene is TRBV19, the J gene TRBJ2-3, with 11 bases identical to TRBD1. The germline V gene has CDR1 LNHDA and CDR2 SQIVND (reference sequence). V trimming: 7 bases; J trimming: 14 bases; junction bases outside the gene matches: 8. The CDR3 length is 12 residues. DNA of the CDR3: TGTGCCAGTACCGTGGGACAGGGGGTGTGGTATTTT. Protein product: CASTVGQGVWYF.

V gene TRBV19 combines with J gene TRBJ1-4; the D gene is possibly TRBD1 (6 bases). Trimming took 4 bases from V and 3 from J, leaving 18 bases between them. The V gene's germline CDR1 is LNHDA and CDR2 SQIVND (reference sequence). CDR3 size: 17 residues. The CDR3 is CASSTTGRGTANEKLFF. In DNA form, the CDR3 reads TGTGCCAGTAGTACGACAGGAAGGGGAACAGCTAATGAAAAACTGTTTTTT.

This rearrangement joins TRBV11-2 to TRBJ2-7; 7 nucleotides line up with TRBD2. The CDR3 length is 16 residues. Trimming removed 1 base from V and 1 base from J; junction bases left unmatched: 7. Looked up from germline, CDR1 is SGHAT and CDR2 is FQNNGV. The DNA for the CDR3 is TGTGCCAGCAGCTTAGGTGGAAGCGGGGTATCCTACGAGCAGTACTTC. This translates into CASSLGGSGVSYEQYF.

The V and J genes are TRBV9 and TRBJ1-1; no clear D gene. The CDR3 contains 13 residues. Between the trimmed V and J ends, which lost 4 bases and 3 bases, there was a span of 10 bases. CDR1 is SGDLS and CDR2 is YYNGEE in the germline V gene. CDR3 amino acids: CASSRLRDTEAFF. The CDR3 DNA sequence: TGTGCCAGCAGCCGTTTGAGGGACACTGAAGCTTTCTTT.